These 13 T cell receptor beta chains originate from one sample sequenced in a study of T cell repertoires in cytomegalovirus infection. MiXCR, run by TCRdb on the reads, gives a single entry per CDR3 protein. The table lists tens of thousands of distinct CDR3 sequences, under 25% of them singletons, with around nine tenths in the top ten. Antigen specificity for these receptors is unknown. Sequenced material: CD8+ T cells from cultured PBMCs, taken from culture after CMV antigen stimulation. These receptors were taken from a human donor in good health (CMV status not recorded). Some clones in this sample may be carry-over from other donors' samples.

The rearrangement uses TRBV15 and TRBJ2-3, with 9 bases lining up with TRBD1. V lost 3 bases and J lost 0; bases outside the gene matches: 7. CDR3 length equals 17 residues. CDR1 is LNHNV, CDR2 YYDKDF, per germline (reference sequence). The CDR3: CATSSLQGAQSTDTQYF. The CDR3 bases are TGTGCCACCAGCAGTCTACAGGGGGCGCAAAGCACAGATACGCAGTATTTT.

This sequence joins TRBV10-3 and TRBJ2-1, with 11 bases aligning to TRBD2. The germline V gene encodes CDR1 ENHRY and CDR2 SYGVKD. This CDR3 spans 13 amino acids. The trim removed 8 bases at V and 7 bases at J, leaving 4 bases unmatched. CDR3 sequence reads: CAIGTSGLNEQFF. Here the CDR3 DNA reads TGTGCCATCGGGACTAGCGGCTTGAATGAGCAGTTCTTC.

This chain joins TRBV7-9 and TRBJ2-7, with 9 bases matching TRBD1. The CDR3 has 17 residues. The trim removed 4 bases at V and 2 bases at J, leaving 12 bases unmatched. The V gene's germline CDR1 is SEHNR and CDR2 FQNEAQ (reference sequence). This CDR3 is CASSSGTGRREPYEQYF. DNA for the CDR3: TGTGCCAGCAGCTCCGGGACAGGGAGGCGGGAGCCCTACGAGCAGTACTTC.

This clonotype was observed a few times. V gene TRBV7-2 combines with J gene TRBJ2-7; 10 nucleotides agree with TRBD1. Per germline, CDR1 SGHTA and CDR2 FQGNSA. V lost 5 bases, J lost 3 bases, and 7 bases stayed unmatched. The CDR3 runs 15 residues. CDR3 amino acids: CASSSRDRGYYEQYF. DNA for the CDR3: TGTGCCAGCAGCAGCCGGGACAGGGGATACTACGAGCAGTACTTC.

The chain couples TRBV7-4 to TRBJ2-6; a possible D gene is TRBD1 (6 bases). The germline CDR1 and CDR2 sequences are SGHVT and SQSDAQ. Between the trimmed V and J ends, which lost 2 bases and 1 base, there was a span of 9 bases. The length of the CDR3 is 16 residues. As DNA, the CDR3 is TGTGCCAGCAGCTTACGGACAGAGTCTGGGGCCAACGTCCTGACTTTC. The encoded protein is CASSLRTESGANVLTF. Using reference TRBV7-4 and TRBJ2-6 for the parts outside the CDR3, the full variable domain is GAGVSQSPRYKVAKRGRDVALRCDSISGHVTLYWYRQTLGQGSEVLTYSQSDAQRDKSGRPSGRFSAERPERSVSTLKIQRTEQGDSAVYLCASSLRTESGANVLTFGAGSRLTVL.

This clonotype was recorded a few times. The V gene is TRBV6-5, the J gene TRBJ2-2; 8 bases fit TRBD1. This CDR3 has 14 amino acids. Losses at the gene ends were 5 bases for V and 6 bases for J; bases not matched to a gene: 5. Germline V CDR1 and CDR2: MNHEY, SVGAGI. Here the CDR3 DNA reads TGTGCCAGCAGTCAAGACAGGGGCGCCGGGGAGCTGTTTTTT. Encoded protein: CASSQDRGAGELFF.

CDR3 loop: CASSFRDRAPQGAEAFF. Here the CDR3 DNA reads TGTGCCAGCAGCTTCCGGGACAGAGCCCCCCAGGGGGCTGAAGCTTTCTTT. The chain couples TRBV7-9 to TRBJ1-1; 7 nucleotides agree with TRBD1. Germline lookup yields CDR1 SEHNR and CDR2 FQNEAQ (reference sequence). There are 17 residues in the CDR3. V trimming: 3 bases; J trimming: 6 bases; junction bases outside the gene matches: 16. Full variable domain (remainder filled in from reference TRBV7-9 and TRBJ1-1): DTGVSQNPRHKITKRGQNVTFRCDPISEHNRLYWYRQTLGQGPEFLTYFQNEAQLEKSRLLSDRFSAERPKGSFSTLEIQRTEQGDSAMYLCASSFRDRAPQGAEAFFGQGTRLTVV.

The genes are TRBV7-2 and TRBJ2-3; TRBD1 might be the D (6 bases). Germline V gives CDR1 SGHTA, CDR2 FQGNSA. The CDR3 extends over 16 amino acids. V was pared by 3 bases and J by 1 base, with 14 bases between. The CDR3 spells CASSLTLGHRTDTQYF. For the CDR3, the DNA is TGTGCCAGCAGCTTGACCCTGGGACACCGCACAGATACGCAGTATTTT.

Here the CDR3 DNA reads TGTGCCAGCAGCCCCGAGGGATACTATGGCTACACCTTC. Protein product: CASSPEGYYGYTF. The J gene is TRBJ1-2, the V gene TRBV4-2; D is unresolved. CDR1 is LGHNA, CDR2 YNFKEQ, per germline. V was clipped by 4 bases and J by 3 bases, with 9 bases between them. CDR3 length: 13 residues.

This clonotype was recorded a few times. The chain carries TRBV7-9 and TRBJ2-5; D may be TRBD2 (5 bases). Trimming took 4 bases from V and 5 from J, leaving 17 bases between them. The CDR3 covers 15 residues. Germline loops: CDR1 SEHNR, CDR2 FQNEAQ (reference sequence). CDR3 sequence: CASSYDLDSRETQYF. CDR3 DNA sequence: TGTGCCAGCAGCTACGACCTGGACTCACGGGAGACCCAGTACTTC.

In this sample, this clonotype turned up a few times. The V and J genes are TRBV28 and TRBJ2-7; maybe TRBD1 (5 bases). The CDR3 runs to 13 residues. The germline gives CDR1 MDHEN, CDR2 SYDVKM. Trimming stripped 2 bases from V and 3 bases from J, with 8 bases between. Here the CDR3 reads CASSLRQLYEQYF. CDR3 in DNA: TGTGCCAGCAGTTTAAGACAGCTCTACGAGCAGTACTTC.

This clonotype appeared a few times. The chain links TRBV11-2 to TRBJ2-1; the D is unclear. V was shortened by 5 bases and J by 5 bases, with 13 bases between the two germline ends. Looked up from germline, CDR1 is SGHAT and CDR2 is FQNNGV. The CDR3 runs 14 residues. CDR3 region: CASSQASRDNEQFF. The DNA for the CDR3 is TGTGCCAGCAGCCAGGCTAGTCGGGACAATGAGCAGTTCTTC. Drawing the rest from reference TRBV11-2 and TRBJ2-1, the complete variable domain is EAGVAQSPRYKIIEKRQSVAFWCNPISGHATLYWYQQILGQGPKLLIQFQNNGVVDDSQLPKDRFSAERLKGVDSTLKIQPAKLEDSAVYLCASSQASRDNEQFFGPGTRLTVL.

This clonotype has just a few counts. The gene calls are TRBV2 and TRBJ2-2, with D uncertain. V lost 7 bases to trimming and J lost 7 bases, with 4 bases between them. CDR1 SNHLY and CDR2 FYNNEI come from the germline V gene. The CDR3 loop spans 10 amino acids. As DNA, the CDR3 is TGTGCCAGCAAGGTCGGGGAGCTGTTTTTT. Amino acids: CASKVGELFF.